Listed here are 7 T cell receptor beta chains from one sample, sequenced in a study of blood T cell repertoires in COVID-19. The data were produced by immunoSEQ multiplex PCR, yet TCRdb's version contains in-frame clones alone and is incomplete. The table lists 70,000 or so clones, about 68% of them singletons. Sequencing was performed on peripheral blood. Receptors originate from a woman in her sixties or seventies with acute or convalescent COVID-19.

V usage is TRBV6-6 and J usage is TRBJ1-5; possibly TRBD1 for D (6 bases). The CDR3 is 15 amino acids. The germline CDR1 and CDR2 sequences are MNHNY and SVGAGI (reference sequence). V was shortened by 11 bases and J by 0 bases, with 17 bases between the two germline ends. The CDR3 protein is CASRGGGTSNQPQHF. Written as DNA, the CDR3 is TGTGCCTCCCGGGGAGGGGGAACTAGCAATCAGCCCCAGCATTTT.

This chain links TRBV9 with TRBJ2-3; TRBD1 is a possible D gene (5 bases). Germline assignment: CDR1 SGDLS and CDR2 YYNGEE. The CDR3 contains 14 residues. V lost 2 bases and J 0 bases, leaving 7 bases between the germline ends. CDR3 sequence reads: CASSVDSSTDTQYF. As DNA, the CDR3 is TGTGCCAGCAGCGTTGACAGTAGCACAGATACGCAGTATTTT. Looking up the rest from reference TRBV9 and TRBJ2-3 gives the full variable domain: DSGVTQTPKHLITATGQRVTLRCSPRSGDLSVYWYQQSLDQGLQFLIQYYNGEERAKGNILERFSAQQFPDLHSELNLSSLELGDSALYFCASSVDSSTDTQYFGPGTRLTVL.

The chain joins TRBV27 to TRBJ2-7, with 11 bases identical to TRBD2. Germline V gene data show CDR1 as MNHEY and CDR2 as SMNVEV (reference sequence). V lost 4 bases, J lost 4 bases, and 6 bases stayed unmatched. This CDR3 region has 15 residues. The CDR3 DNA reads as TGTGCCAGCAGTTCGGTAGCGGGGGGGCTATACGAGCAGTACTTC. Translation: CASSSVAGGLYEQYF.

This clone was seen more than once but under ten times. The chain recombines TRBV5-1 with TRBJ2-3, with TRBD1 matching 7 bases. The germline CDR1 and CDR2 sequences are SGHRS and YFSETQ. Trimming removed 0 bases from V and 1 base from J; junction bases left unmatched: 5. The CDR3 is 16 amino acids. CDR3 sequence (DNA): TGCGCCAGCAGCTTGGGTAGGGGGCTTGGCACAGATACGCAGTATTTT. This sequence encodes CASSLGRGLGTDTQYF.

J is TRBJ1-6 and V is TRBV5-1; D ambiguous. V was pared by 4 bases and J by 12 bases, with 14 bases between. From germline, CDR1 is SGHRS and CDR2 YFSETQ. The CDR3 runs to 13 residues. The CDR3 sequence: CASSLQNEGPLHF. The CDR3 bases are TGCGCCAGCAGCCTGCAGAATGAGGGACCCCTCCACTTT.

The V call is TRBV29-1, the J call TRBJ1-2, with D tentatively TRBD1 (6 bases). CDR1 and CDR2 from the germline V gene are SQVTM and ANQGSEA. V was pared by 4 bases and J by 7 bases, with 16 bases between. The CDR3 is 13 residues long. CDR3 DNA sequence: TGCAGCGTTGTATACAGGGACCGTAGTGGCTACACCTTC. It translates to CSVVYRDRSGYTF.

This chain connects TRBV4-3 to TRBJ2-7; perhaps TRBD1 as D (6 bases). With 0 bases removed from V and 4 bases from J, the gap between germline ends came to 16 bases. The CDR3 is 16 residues long. Germline V gene sequence: CDR1 LGHNA, CDR2 YSLEER. The CDR3 nucleotides are TGCGCCAGCAGCCAAGATCAAGGCAGGGGAAGATACGAGCAGTACTTC. Translating it yields CASSQDQGRGRYEQYF.